The 15 T cell receptor beta chains listed next were all sequenced from one sample in a study of molecular identifiers for immune sequencing clone quantification. TCRdb re-called the PCR reads with MiXCR, one entry per CDR3 protein. This table holds hundreds of thousands of distinct CDR3 sequences, about 25% found once. Material for sequencing was naive CD8+ T cells from blood, with Jurkat cell RNA spiked in. This sample's subset: FACS-sorted CD8+CD4-CCR7+CD45RA+ naive T cells. The receptors come from a human donor in good health. Some libraries in this study had Jurkat cell RNA spiked in.

A remark on this clonotype: It may be a read error: a sequence one base away is much more abundant. The rearrangement uses TRBV6-5 and TRBJ2-6; D not certain. V shed 5 bases and J shed 9 bases, with 11 bases lying between them. CDR3 size: 13 residues. Germline V gives CDR1 MNHEY, CDR2 SVGAGI. The CDR3 DNA follows: TGTGCCAGCAGTCTTGTCAGGAGCAACGTCCTGACTTTC. Encoded protein: CASSLVRSNVLTF.

Concerning this clonotype: A much larger clone sits a single nucleotide away, making a read error possible. V usage is TRBV7-8 and J usage is TRBJ2-2; D perhaps matches TRBD1 (5 bases). V lost 6 bases and J lost 2, with 19 bases in between. The CDR3 spans 17 residues. Germline V gene sequence: CDR1 SGHVS, CDR2 FQNEAQ. CDR3 residues: CASSFRPDSLNTGELFF. In nucleotides, the CDR3 is TGTGCCAGCAGTTTCAGGCCTGACAGCTTAAACACCGGGGAGCTGTTTTTT.

This clonotype has at least ten counts. The chain uses TRBV9 and TRBJ2-3; 13 bases fit TRBD2. The V gene's germline CDR1 is SGDLS and CDR2 YYNGEE. Losses at the gene ends were 0 bases for V and 2 bases for J; bases not matched to a gene: 3. The CDR3 runs 17 residues. The CDR3 bases are TGTGCCAGCAGCGTAGAGGGGACTAGCGGGGCCACAGATACGCAGTATTTT. It encodes CASSVEGTSGATDTQYF.

About this clonotype itself: A much larger clone lies a single base off, so this may be a read error. The chain employs TRBV6-1 and TRBJ1-1; TRBD1 might be the D (5 bases). Germline V gene data show CDR1 as MNHNS and CDR2 as SASEGT. The CDR3 is 16 residues long. CDR3 nucleotide sequence: TGTGCCACCCCCCGGGCAGGGACCCTCTTGAACACTGGAGCTTTCTTT. It is translated as CATPRAGTLLNTGAFF.

This clonotype showed up many times. The rearrangement links TRBV27 to TRBJ2-7; D is unclear. This CDR3 has 13 amino acids. Germline V lookup: CDR1 MNHEY, CDR2 SMNVEV (reference sequence). V lost 3 bases and J lost 7, with 13 bases in between. This chain's CDR3 is CASSLGDWREQYF. The CDR3 DNA reads as TGTGCCAGCAGTTTGGGCGACTGGCGAGAGCAGTACTTC.

The chain is built from TRBV18 and TRBJ2-1; possibly TRBD2 for D (6 bases). The CDR3 consists of 16 residues. The germline CDR1 and CDR2 sequences are KGHSH and LQKENI. V was shortened by 1 base and J by 5 bases, with 15 bases between the two germline ends. CDR3 region: CASSPLFGGKDNEQFF. The CDR3 coding sequence is TGTGCCAGCTCACCACTTTTCGGGGGAAAGGACAATGAGCAGTTCTTC. Full variable domain (outside the CDR3, taken from reference TRBV18 and TRBJ2-1): NAGVMQNPRHLVRRRGQEARLRCSPMKGHSHVYWYRQLPEEGLKFMVYLQKENIIDESGMPKERFSAEFPKEGPSILRIQQVVRGDSAAYFCASSPLFGGKDNEQFFGPGTRLTVL.

The sample holds many counts of this clonotype. The CDR3 DNA is TGTGCCAGCAGTATGGGACAGGTGGAAGCTTTCTTT. Translated, it gives CASSMGQVEAFF. The rearrangement uses TRBV12-3 or TRBV12-4 and TRBJ1-1, with 8 bases matching TRBD1. The CDR3 length is 12 residues. The V and J ends lost 5 bases and 8 bases, in that order; junction bases with no gene match: 4.

This clonotype was seen repeatedly, ten times or more. The chain combines TRBV18 with TRBJ2-4; D is unclear. This CDR3 comprises 14 residues. Germline assignment: CDR1 KGHSH and CDR2 LQKENI. Trimming took 3 bases from V and 7 from J, leaving 13 bases between them. In DNA form, the CDR3 reads TGTGCCAGCTCACCGCGGCCCCCCCATAACATTCAGTACTTC. Residues: CASSPRPPHNIQYF.

This clonotype was seen many times. The chain combines TRBV11-2 with TRBJ2-7; 12 nucleotides match TRBD2. CDR3 length: 15 residues. Trimming took 6 bases from V and 3 from J; bases not matched to a gene: 6. CDR1 is SGHAT and CDR2 is FQNNGV in the germline V gene. CDR3 loop: CASSFTSGGHYEQYF. The DNA of the CDR3 is TGTGCCAGCAGTTTTACTAGCGGGGGGCACTACGAGCAGTACTTC.

This clonotype was seen once. This could be a read error, since a much larger clone is one nucleotide away. This chain uses TRBV3-1 with TRBJ2-5; maybe TRBD2 (6 bases). Trimming removed 0 bases from V and 9 bases from J, with 17 bases in between. The CDR3 is 15 residues long. Per germline, CDR1 LGHDT and CDR2 YNNKEL (reference sequence). The CDR3: CASSQEGLGRTPQYF. For the CDR3, the DNA is TGTGCCAGCAGCCAAGAGGGACTCGGACGGACGCCCCAGTACTTC.

This clonotype occurred a few times. The CDR3 sequence: CASSTGLFPGYEQYF. DNA for the CDR3: TGTGCCAGTAGTACGGGACTATTCCCCGGCTACGAGCAGTACTTC. J is TRBJ2-7 and V is TRBV19, with 7 bases lining up with TRBD2. The CDR3 sequence is 15 residues long. Losses at the gene ends were 4 bases for V and 3 bases for J; bases not matched to a gene: 9. Germline CDR1 and CDR2: LNHDA and SQIVND (reference sequence).

This clonotype was found a few times. This chain joins TRBV7-9 and TRBJ2-1; no reliable D call. Germline-derived CDR1 and CDR2 are SEHNR and FQNEAQ (reference sequence). This CDR3 has 17 amino acids. The V gene lost 4 bases and the J gene lost 4 bases, with 20 bases spanning the gap. The CDR3 DNA sequence: TGTGCCAGCAGCTCCCGTGGGCAGACGGACCTTTACAATGAGCAGTTCTTC. Amino acid sequence: CASSSRGQTDLYNEQFF.

This clonotype was counted many times. The chain carries TRBV7-2 and TRBJ2-5; weak D call: TRBD1 (6 bases). The CDR3 is 15 residues long. The germline V and J ends were trimmed by 4 bases and 2 bases, with 14 bases remaining between them. The germline gives CDR1 SGHTA, CDR2 FQGNSA. CDR3 nucleotides: TGTGCCAGCAGCTACAACCCGACAGGTCAAGAGACCCAGTACTTC. Its protein product is CASSYNPTGQETQYF.

This clonotype has at least ten counts. The V call is TRBV30, the J call TRBJ1-5; no definite D call. The CDR3 is 13 amino acids. Germline V gene data show CDR1 as GTSNPN and CDR2 as SVGIG (reference sequence). The germline V and J ends were trimmed by 0 bases and 6 bases, with 9 bases remaining between them. The DNA for the CDR3 is TGTGCCTGGAGTGTAGAATGGGGTCAGCCCCAGCATTTT. It codes for CAWSVEWGQPQHF.

This sequence joins TRBV24-1 and TRBJ2-7; the D gene is possibly TRBD1 (5 bases). In germline, CDR1 is KGHDR, CDR2 SFDVKD. This CDR3 has 10 amino acids. CDR3 sequence: CGVRAYEQYF. For the CDR3, the DNA is TGTGGGGTCAGGGCCTACGAGCAGTACTTC.